Listed below are T cell receptor beta chains from one sample, sequenced in a study of radiation and T cells in renal cell carcinoma. Sequencing used immunoSEQ multiplex PCR; TCRdb keeps in-frame clones, though not all of them. The table lists roughly 80,000 clones, 80% to 90% of them singletons. Specimen: blood, collected from a patient whose treatment included radiotherapy and nephrectomy. These receptors came from a woman in her 50s with renal cell carcinoma. CDR3s include the opening cysteine and the closing phenylalanine or tryptophan. The D gene is left open where the match is weak. The size field is filled for only some rows; it gives once, few, many or a size class.

V gene,J gene,clone size,D gene,CDR3 DNA,CDR3 protein
TRBV4-3,TRBJ2-5,.,TRBD2,TGCGCCACAGGGACTAGCGGCGGAGAGACCCAGTACTTC,CATGTSGGETQYF
TRBV5-4,TRBJ2-6,.,.,TGTGCCAGCAGCCGCCAAGGGCCGGCTCTGGGGGCCAACGTCCTGACTTTC,CASSRQGPALGANVLTF
TRBV28,TRBJ2-7,.,.,TGTGCCAGCACCCTAGGGTTGGCCTACGAGCAGTACTTC,CASTLGLAYEQYF
TRBV6-5,TRBJ1-1,.,TRBD1,TGTGCCAGCAAACGACAGGGGGCGGGCACTGAAGCTTTCTTT,CASKRQGAGTEAFF
TRBV6-5,TRBJ2-3,many,.,TGTGCCAGCAGCTCGGGACAAAGCACAGATACGCAGTATTTT,CASSSGQSTDTQYF
TRBV27,TRBJ1-6,.,.,TGTGCCAGCAGTTTCCCCGGGGGGGATAATTCACCCCTCCACTTT,CASSFPGGDNSPLHF
TRBV6-5,TRBJ2-3,.,TRBD2,TGTGCCAGCAGTTATGCGGGGGAGAACACAGATACGCAGTATTTT,CASSYAGENTDTQYF
TRBV2,TRBJ1-1,few,.,TGTGCCAGCAGTGAAGCGCACAGCTTGAACACTGAAGCTTTCTTT,CASSEAHSLNTEAFF
TRBV5-1,TRBJ2-5,.,TRBD1,TGCGCCAGCAGCTTGGGGCCGGGACAGGGCCGACAGACCCAGTACTTC,CASSLGPGQGRQTQYF
TRBV5-6,TRBJ2-3,.,.,TGTGCCAGCAGCTTTTTCGGGAAGAGCACAGATACGCAGTATTTT,CASSFFGKSTDTQYF
TRBV14,TRBJ1-2,.,.,TGTGTGCCAGCGATGGGCTACACCTTC,CVPAMGYTF
TRBV6-1,TRBJ1-5,.,.,TGTGCCAGCACAGTTGGCGCCGGGCAGCCCCAGCATTTT,CASTVGAGQPQHF
TRBV7-8,TRBJ1-1,.,.,TGTGCCAGCACCCATGGGGGCACTGAAGCTTTCTTT,CASTHGGTEAFF
TRBV27,TRBJ2-6,.,TRBD1,TGTGCCAGCAGCCCCGACAGGGGGCGGCCTGGGGCCAACGTCCTGACTTTC,CASSPDRGRPGANVLTF
TRBV19,TRBJ2-3,.,.,TGTGCCACCGAAAAGGGTCGGGGAGGCACAGATACGCAGTATTTT,CATEKGRGGTDTQYF